These T cell receptor beta chains were read from a single sample in a study of T-cell reconstitution after alpha-beta-depleted transplantation in children. From the PCR reads, TCRdb called clonotypes with MiXCR, one entry per CDR3 protein. The sample shows almost 600,000 distinct CDR3 sequences, 25% to 30% of them seen only once. The sample here was PBMCs, taken before TCRalphabeta/CD19-depleted stem cell transplant. Every receptor here comes from a boy in the first two years of life with Wiskott-Aldrich syndrome, due to receive a stem cell transplant. CDR3s include the opening cysteine and the closing phenylalanine or tryptophan. A D gene is named only where the DNA matches it firmly. Expanded clones are given a class, and other clones once, few, many or no size at all.

j_call: TRBJ1-5; clone_size: NA; v_call: TRBV5-1; d_call: NA; cdr3_aa: CASSLRPGPDQPQHF; cdr3_nt: TGCGCCAGCAGCTTGAGACCGGGCCCCGATCAGCCCCAGCATTTT
j_call: TRBJ2-5; clone_size: many; v_call: TRBV5-1; d_call: NA; cdr3_aa: CASSLDLEETQYF; cdr3_nt: TGCGCCAGCAGCTTGGACCTAGAAGAGACCCAGTACTTC
j_call: TRBJ2-1; clone_size: NA; v_call: TRBV18; d_call: NA; cdr3_aa: CASSPFAGIYNEQFF; cdr3_nt: TGTGCCAGCTCACCATTCGCGGGGATCTACAATGAGCAGTTCTTC
j_call: TRBJ2-3; clone_size: NA; v_call: TRBV28; d_call: TRBD2; cdr3_aa: CASSAHRSAGDRADTQYF; cdr3_nt: TGTGCCAGCAGTGCCCACCGCTCTGCGGGAGATCGAGCAGATACGCAGTATTTT
j_call: TRBJ2-2; clone_size: NA; v_call: TRBV5-1; d_call: NA; cdr3_aa: CASSLVKNTGELFF; cdr3_nt: TGCGCCAGCAGCTTGGTAAAAAACACCGGGGAGCTGTTTTTT
j_call: TRBJ2-1; clone_size: few; v_call: TRBV12-3/TRBV12-4; d_call: TRBD1; cdr3_aa: CASRMTGGVIRYNEQFF; cdr3_nt: TGTGCCAGCAGGATGACAGGGGGGGTCATTCGATACAATGAGCAGTTCTTC
j_call: TRBJ2-3; clone_size: NA; v_call: TRBV5-1; d_call: NA; cdr3_aa: CASSSAGSTDTQYF; cdr3_nt: TGCGCCAGCAGCTCCGCAGGTAGCACAGATACGCAGTATTTT
j_call: TRBJ2-3; clone_size: NA; v_call: TRBV4-1; d_call: TRBD2; cdr3_aa: CASSQGLAVTDTQYF; cdr3_nt: TGCGCCAGCAGCCAGGGACTAGCGGTCACAGATACGCAGTATTTT
j_call: TRBJ2-6; clone_size: NA; v_call: TRBV28; d_call: NA; cdr3_aa: CASSLGSLSGANVLTF; cdr3_nt: TGTGCCAGCAGTTTAGGCAGCCTCTCTGGGGCCAACGTCCTGACTTTC
j_call: TRBJ1-1; clone_size: NA; v_call: TRBV5-1; d_call: NA; cdr3_aa: CASSLRPPGRRLNTEAFF; cdr3_nt: TGCGCCAGCAGCTTGCGGCCCCCGGGGCGAAGACTGAACACTGAAGCTTTCTTT
j_call: TRBJ2-1; clone_size: NA; v_call: TRBV28; d_call: NA; cdr3_aa: CASIGRVNYNEQFF; cdr3_nt: TGTGCCAGCATCGGACGGGTGAATTACAATGAGCAGTTCTTC
j_call: TRBJ2-1; clone_size: NA; v_call: TRBV5-1; d_call: TRBD2; cdr3_aa: CASSLGLAGRYNEQFF; cdr3_nt: TGCGCCAGCAGCTTGGGGCTAGCGGGACGCTACAATGAGCAGTTCTTC
j_call: TRBJ1-1; clone_size: few; v_call: TRBV5-6; d_call: TRBD1; cdr3_aa: CASSLFQTGGNTEAFF; cdr3_nt: TGTGCCAGCAGCTTGTTTCAGACAGGGGGAAATACTGAAGCTTTCTTT
j_call: TRBJ2-2; clone_size: few; v_call: TRBV7-2; d_call: TRBD2; cdr3_aa: CASSLASGLTGELFF; cdr3_nt: TGTGCCAGCAGCTTAGCTAGCGGGCTCACCGGGGAGCTGTTTTTT
j_call: TRBJ2-3; clone_size: NA; v_call: TRBV15; d_call: TRBD1; cdr3_aa: CATSRDPGDRAGDTQYF; cdr3_nt: TGTGCCACCAGCAGAGATCCAGGGGACAGGGCAGGGGATACGCAGTATTTT
j_call: TRBJ2-1; clone_size: NA; v_call: TRBV12-3/TRBV12-4; d_call: TRBD2; cdr3_aa: CASSSGTSGFNEQFF; cdr3_nt: TGTGCCAGCAGTTCGGGGACTAGCGGGTTTAATGAGCAGTTCTTC
j_call: TRBJ2-3; clone_size: few; v_call: TRBV20-1; d_call: TRBD2; cdr3_aa: CSASPYSGRAGTDTQYF; cdr3_nt: TGCAGTGCCTCCCCATATAGCGGGAGGGCCGGCACAGATACGCAGTATTTT
j_call: TRBJ2-1; clone_size: NA; v_call: TRBV6-5; d_call: NA; cdr3_aa: CASSYGAVNNEQFF; cdr3_nt: TGTGCCAGCAGTTACGGGGCAGTAAACAATGAGCAGTTCTTC
j_call: TRBJ2-3; clone_size: NA; v_call: TRBV11-2; d_call: TRBD2; cdr3_aa: CASSLYFSTSGTKDTQYF; cdr3_nt: TGTGCCAGCAGCTTATATTTTTCGACTAGCGGGACGAAGGATACGCAGTATTTT
j_call: TRBJ2-1; clone_size: few; v_call: TRBV5-1; d_call: NA; cdr3_aa: CASSWRDGYNEQFF; cdr3_nt: TGCGCCAGCAGCTGGAGGGACGGTTACAATGAGCAGTTCTTC
j_call: TRBJ1-4; clone_size: few; v_call: TRBV12-3/TRBV12-4; d_call: NA; cdr3_aa: CASRAYNEKLFF; cdr3_nt: TGTGCCAGCAGGGCGTACAATGAAAAACTGTTTTTT
j_call: TRBJ2-7; clone_size: many; v_call: TRBV5-1; d_call: NA; cdr3_aa: CASSFSYEQYF; cdr3_nt: TGTGCCAGCAGCTTCTCCTACGAGCAGTACTTC
j_call: TRBJ2-7; clone_size: many; v_call: TRBV5-1; d_call: NA; cdr3_aa: CASSLDGAYEQYF; cdr3_nt: TGCGCCAGCAGCTTGGACGGAGCCTACGAGCAGTACTTC
j_call: TRBJ1-4; clone_size: few; v_call: TRBV10-2; d_call: TRBD1; cdr3_aa: CASSDIGQGSEKLFF; cdr3_nt: TGCGCCAGCAGTGATATAGGACAGGGTAGCGAAAAACTGTTTTTT
j_call: TRBJ1-6; clone_size: NA; v_call: TRBV12-3/TRBV12-4; d_call: NA; cdr3_aa: CASSLAMGIDSPLHF; cdr3_nt: TGTGCCAGCAGTTTAGCTATGGGAATTGATTCACCCCTCCACTTT
j_call: TRBJ2-1; clone_size: NA; v_call: TRBV15; d_call: TRBD2; cdr3_aa: CATSWSSGKGEQFF; cdr3_nt: TGTGCCACCAGCTGGTCTAGCGGGAAGGGTGAGCAGTTCTTC
j_call: TRBJ2-7; clone_size: NA; v_call: TRBV15; d_call: TRBD1; cdr3_aa: CATSTGQGRIYEQYF; cdr3_nt: TGTGCCACCAGCACGGGACAGGGGCGAATTTACGAGCAGTACTTC
j_call: TRBJ1-6; clone_size: NA; v_call: TRBV20-1; d_call: TRBD1; cdr3_aa: CSAGGTVSSYNSPLHF; cdr3_nt: TGCAGTGCAGGGGGGACAGTCAGCTCCTATAATTCACCCCTCCACTTT
j_call: TRBJ1-5; clone_size: NA; v_call: TRBV15; d_call: TRBD1; cdr3_aa: CATSRPGQGANQPQHF; cdr3_nt: TGTGCCACCAGCAGACCCGGACAGGGGGCGAATCAGCCCCAGCATTTT
j_call: TRBJ2-3; clone_size: few; v_call: TRBV4-2; d_call: TRBD2; cdr3_aa: CASSQPRTSGRTTDTQYF; cdr3_nt: TGTGCCAGCAGCCAACCTCGGACTAGCGGGAGAACCACAGATACGCAGTATTTT
j_call: TRBJ1-2; clone_size: NA; v_call: TRBV2; d_call: TRBD1; cdr3_aa: CASSTLQGEIYGYTF; cdr3_nt: TGTGCCAGCAGTACGCTACAGGGGGAGATCTATGGCTACACCTTC
j_call: TRBJ2-7; clone_size: NA; v_call: TRBV7-9; d_call: NA; cdr3_aa: CASSGTSGESYEQYF; cdr3_nt: TGTGCCAGCAGCGGGACCAGTGGCGAGTCCTACGAGCAGTACTTC
j_call: TRBJ2-1; clone_size: few; v_call: TRBV6-5; d_call: TRBD2; cdr3_aa: CASSYLSSGRRNEQFF; cdr3_nt: TGTGCCAGCAGTTACCTGAGTAGCGGGAGGAGGAATGAGCAGTTCTTC
j_call: TRBJ1-6; clone_size: few; v_call: TRBV28; d_call: NA; cdr3_aa: CASRSGGAGNSPLHF; cdr3_nt: TGTGCCAGCAGATCCGGGGGCGCGGGAAATTCACCCCTCCACTTT
j_call: TRBJ2-7; clone_size: NA; v_call: TRBV18; d_call: TRBD1; cdr3_aa: CASSPDRTHYEQYF; cdr3_nt: TGTGCCAGCTCACCGGACAGGACGCACTACGAGCAGTACTTC
j_call: TRBJ2-2; clone_size: few; v_call: TRBV28; d_call: TRBD2; cdr3_aa: CASSGSGRNTGELFF; cdr3_nt: TGTGCCAGCAGTGGTAGCGGGAGGAACACCGGGGAGCTGTTTTTT
j_call: TRBJ2-2; clone_size: few; v_call: TRBV5-1; d_call: TRBD2; cdr3_aa: CASSTGLAGSGELFF; cdr3_nt: TGCGCCAGCAGCACGGGACTAGCGGGATCCGGGGAGCTGTTTTTT
j_call: TRBJ2-3; clone_size: NA; v_call: TRBV7-8; d_call: NA; cdr3_aa: CASSFSDTDTQYF; cdr3_nt: TGTGCCAGCAGCTTTAGCGACACAGATACGCAGTATTTT
j_call: TRBJ2-3; clone_size: few; v_call: TRBV12-3/TRBV12-4; d_call: TRBD2; cdr3_aa: CASSFLSGSTVYAADTQYF; cdr3_nt: TGTGCCAGCAGTTTCCTTAGCGGGAGTACCGTTTACGCGGCAGATACGCAGTATTTT
j_call: TRBJ2-7; clone_size: few; v_call: TRBV6-1; d_call: TRBD1; cdr3_aa: CASRKPGTGNYEQYF; cdr3_nt: TGTGCCAGCAGGAAACCCGGGACAGGCAACTACGAGCAGTACTTC
j_call: TRBJ2-1; clone_size: few; v_call: TRBV10-2; d_call: NA; cdr3_aa: CASRSLDNEQFF; cdr3_nt: TGCGCCAGCAGGTCACTAGATAATGAGCAGTTCTTC
j_call: TRBJ2-3; clone_size: NA; v_call: TRBV5-1; d_call: TRBD1; cdr3_aa: CASSARTGGADTQYF; cdr3_nt: TGCGCCAGCAGCGCGCGGACAGGGGGCGCAGATACGCAGTATTTT
j_call: TRBJ2-4; clone_size: NA; v_call: TRBV7-6; d_call: TRBD2; cdr3_aa: CASSLGSGSNIQYF; cdr3_nt: TGTGCCAGCAGCTTGGGTAGCGGGAGCAACATTCAGTACTTC
j_call: TRBJ1-5; clone_size: NA; v_call: TRBV7-9; d_call: TRBD1; cdr3_aa: CASSLVTGTGGFQPQHF; cdr3_nt: TGTGCCAGCAGCTTAGTAACTGGGACAGGGGGCTTTCAGCCCCAGCATTTT
j_call: TRBJ1-2; clone_size: few; v_call: TRBV20-1; d_call: NA; cdr3_aa: CSANHLLLQGLFGYTF; cdr3_nt: TGCAGTGCTAATCACCTCTTATTACAGGGTTTGTTTGGCTACACCTTC
j_call: TRBJ2-5; clone_size: few; v_call: TRBV20-1; d_call: TRBD2; cdr3_aa: CSARDSWGTSGSLGETQYF; cdr3_nt: TGCAGTGCTAGAGATTCGTGGGGGACTAGCGGGAGTTTGGGAGAGACCCAGTACTTC
j_call: TRBJ1-1; clone_size: few; v_call: TRBV27; d_call: TRBD1; cdr3_aa: CASGPLRGQGPMNTEAFF; cdr3_nt: TGTGCCAGCGGCCCACTAAGAGGACAGGGACCCATGAACACTGAAGCTTTCTTT
j_call: TRBJ2-5; clone_size: NA; v_call: TRBV3-1; d_call: NA; cdr3_aa: CASSQTVGDETQYF; cdr3_nt: TGTGCCAGCAGCCAAACAGTGGGGGATGAGACCCAGTACTTC
j_call: TRBJ2-5; clone_size: NA; v_call: TRBV24-1; d_call: TRBD2; cdr3_aa: CATSDPLAGQETQYF; cdr3_nt: TGTGCCACCAGTGATCCGCTAGCGGGCCAAGAGACCCAGTACTTC
j_call: TRBJ2-1; clone_size: few; v_call: TRBV18; d_call: TRBD2; cdr3_aa: CASSPGLAFNEQFF; cdr3_nt: TGTGCCAGCTCGCCGGGACTAGCGTTCAATGAGCAGTTCTTC
j_call: TRBJ2-1; clone_size: few; v_call: TRBV10-2; d_call: NA; cdr3_aa: CASTRGATEQFF; cdr3_nt: TGCGCCAGCACTAGGGGGGCTACTGAGCAGTTCTTC